These T cell receptor beta chains were read from a single sample in a study of identifying expanded T cells in peripheral blood. Assay used: immunoSEQ multiplex PCR; TCRdb lists only in-frame clones, some missing. The table includes approximately 130,000 clones, 80% to 90% detected once. The material sequenced was blood. Source of these receptors: a person aged 18 to 75 in good health. The conserved cysteine and the conserved F or W are not part of the CDR3 here. The order of the fields is CDR3 protein, D gene, J gene, clone size, V gene. The D gene is left open where the match is weak. The size field is filled for only some rows; it gives once, few, many or a size class.

CDR3 protein: ASSSPRWESGSNTEAF; D gene: .; J gene: TRBJ1-1; clone size: .; V gene: TRBV28
CDR3 protein: ASSYGGNSNQPQH; D gene: .; J gene: TRBJ1-5; clone size: .; V gene: TRBV6-6
CDR3 protein: ASSLARGEGRVNEQF; D gene: TRBD2; J gene: TRBJ2-1; clone size: .; V gene: TRBV5-1
CDR3 protein: ASRQGTVNTGAF; D gene: TRBD1; J gene: TRBJ1-1; clone size: .; V gene: TRBV4-3
CDR3 protein: ASSPRQGEETQY; D gene: TRBD1; J gene: TRBJ2-5; clone size: .; V gene: TRBV5-1
CDR3 protein: ASSLAGGQGYETQY; D gene: TRBD1; J gene: TRBJ2-5; clone size: .; V gene: TRBV7-2
CDR3 protein: ASSAGAVGNTIY; D gene: .; J gene: TRBJ1-3; clone size: .; V gene: TRBV6-1
CDR3 protein: ASSLISGGQETQY; D gene: TRBD2; J gene: TRBJ2-5; clone size: .; V gene: TRBV7-9
CDR3 protein: AIRGTGDRAF; D gene: TRBD1; J gene: TRBJ1-1; clone size: once; V gene: TRBV10-3
CDR3 protein: ASSPRTGVNTEAF; D gene: TRBD1; J gene: TRBJ1-1; clone size: .; V gene: TRBV5-1
CDR3 protein: ASSSGYGEKLF; D gene: .; J gene: TRBJ1-4; clone size: .; V gene: TRBV2
CDR3 protein: ASSLLGGSYEQY; D gene: .; J gene: TRBJ2-7; clone size: .; V gene: TRBV11-2
CDR3 protein: ASSFPTRSNEQF; D gene: .; J gene: TRBJ2-1; clone size: .; V gene: TRBV7-2
CDR3 protein: AWYIATTDTQY; D gene: .; J gene: TRBJ2-3; clone size: .; V gene: TRBV30
CDR3 protein: ASSFPGNDEQF; D gene: .; J gene: TRBJ2-1; clone size: .; V gene: TRBV5-6
CDR3 protein: ASSLRLADNEQF; D gene: TRBD2; J gene: TRBJ2-1; clone size: .; V gene: TRBV5-4
CDR3 protein: ASSRTSGRGEQF; D gene: TRBD2; J gene: TRBJ2-1; clone size: .; V gene: TRBV7-3
CDR3 protein: SVVRDPASGGYT; D gene: .; J gene: TRBJ1-2; clone size: .; V gene: TRBV29-1
CDR3 protein: ASSAVDRALHYGYT; D gene: .; J gene: TRBJ1-2; clone size: .; V gene: TRBV19